The T cell receptor (beta chain) described here comes from a study of post-analysis software for immune sequencing data (dated by TCRdb to the mid-2010s). Context from the whole study: The recorded disease courses included relapsing-remitting, secondary progressive and progressive-relapsing multiple sclerosis, and some patients had no subtype annotation. A subset of samples was prepared in parallel using single-end sample barcoding, then pooled and co-amplified after Illumina adapter ligation. The multiple sclerosis patient repertoires were compared with about a dozen previously published healthy control repertoires from donors aged about 6 to 26 years.

This clonotype has only a few counts. No antigen is known for it. The sample holds no much larger clone one base away, and base qualities are not on file. TCR beta repertoires were profiled from peripheral blood of approximately 13 young patients with multiple sclerosis to demonstrate the VDJtools post-analysis software. The multiple sclerosis patients were children and adolescents between roughly 6 and 16 years of age. Including cysteine and phenylalanine, the CDR3 has 14 amino acids. Only the CDR3 portion is preserved as DNA: 42 bases, with reading frame beginning at the first base. Relative to germline, V is 5 bases shorter and J is 3 bases shorter, with 14 bases between their ends. From the germline V gene, CDR1 is SGHRS and CDR2 is YFSETQ. What the research found in general, with its limitations: When samples were clustered directly using the F measure, samples prepared in the same batch co-clustered strongly, which prompted a batch-effect correction. Compared with controls, multiple sclerosis patients had significantly lower normalized Chao1 diversity, a finding suggesting substantial peripheral T-cell clonal expansion. Significantly higher frequencies in patients than in controls were found for five or six TRBV segments, including TRBV5-6, TRBV5-1 and TRBV20-1. The multiple sclerosis patient group was slightly younger than the control group.

Library preparation employed PCR. For sequencing, an Illumina HiSeq 2500 was employed. To reduce PCR and sequencing biases, unique molecular identifiers were incorporated into the TCR beta cDNA libraries. Per 1 to 10 million input T cells, some 500,000 cDNA molecules were obtained, such that each molecule approximated one T cell. The patient libraries were prepared and sequenced with the same protocol used for the earlier healthy control dataset. Samples belonging to the same batch were prepared together, multiplexed and sequenced on a shared HiSeq lane. The paper's data handling went like this. MIGEC was used to process the raw barcoded reads, and molecular identifier groups with only a single read were discarded before consensus assembly and CDR3 extraction. VDJtools was used for post-analysis of the clonotype tables, with diversity normalized by down-sampling every dataset to the smallest sample size. To correct batch-related cross-sample contamination, repertoire overlap clustering matched CDR3 amino acid sequences but not nucleotide sequences. TCRdb itself trimmed the public reads at Q25 with fastp, ran MiXCR and retained productive beta chains. Each entry merges the rows of one CDR3 protein and shows their most common DNA and genes. The V and J calls shown here were made by TCRdb, not taken from the authors' results. In all, the sample holds about 430,000 distinct CDR3 sequences, and 30% to 45% of those were seen once. The top ten hold approximately 7.1% of the sample.

The sequencing sample was made of blood. The clonotype originates from a girl aged 2-10 years with multiple sclerosis. This chain is built from TRBV5-1 and TRBJ1-2; tentative D gene TRBD1, with 5 bases matching. The DNA is TGCGCCAGCAGACCAATACAGGAGCACTATGGCTACACCTTC. This sequence encodes CASRPIQEHYGYTF.